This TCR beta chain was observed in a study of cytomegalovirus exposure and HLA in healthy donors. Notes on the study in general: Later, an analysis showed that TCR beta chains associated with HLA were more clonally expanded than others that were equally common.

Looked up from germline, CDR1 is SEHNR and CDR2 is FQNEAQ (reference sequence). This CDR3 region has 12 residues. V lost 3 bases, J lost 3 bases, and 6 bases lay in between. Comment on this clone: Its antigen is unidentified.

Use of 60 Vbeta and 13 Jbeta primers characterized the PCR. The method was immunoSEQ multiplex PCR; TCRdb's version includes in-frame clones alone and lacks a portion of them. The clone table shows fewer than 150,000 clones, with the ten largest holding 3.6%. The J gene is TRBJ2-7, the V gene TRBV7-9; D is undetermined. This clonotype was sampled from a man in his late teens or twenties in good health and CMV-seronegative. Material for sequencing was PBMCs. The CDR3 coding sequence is TGTGCCAGCAGCTTTTCCAGCTACGAGCAGTACTTC. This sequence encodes CASSFSSYEQYF. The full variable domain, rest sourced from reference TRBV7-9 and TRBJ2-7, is DTGVSQNPRHKITKRGQNVTFRCDPISEHNRLYWYRQTLGQGPEFLTYFQNEAQLEKSRLLSDRFSAERPKGSFSTLEIQRTEQGDSAMYLCASSFSSYEQYFGPGTRLTVT.